The 6 T cell receptor beta chains reported below all come from one sample, sequenced in a study of T cell repertoires in cytomegalovirus infection. A single record per CDR3 protein comes from TCRdb applying MiXCR to the reads. Of approximately 730,000 distinct CDR3 sequences in the sample, around 31% are singletons; the top ten hold roughly 18%. The antigens for these receptors are not known. The specimen was cultured PBMCs, collected from culture after CMV antigen stimulation. Source of these receptors: a human donor in good health (CMV status not recorded). Some clones in this sample may be carry-over from other donors' samples.

The V call is TRBV24-1, the J call TRBJ2-3; 8 bases line up with TRBD1. Germline V gene lookup returns CDR1 KGHDR and CDR2 SFDVKD. V lost 7 bases, J lost 0 bases, and 2 bases stayed unmatched. This CDR3 region has 14 residues. The CDR3 sequence is CATRQGGSTDTQYF. CDR3 nucleotides: TGTGCCACCAGACAGGGGGGCAGCACAGATACGCAGTATTTT.

This clonotype was counted at least ten times. The chain is built from TRBV7-8 and TRBJ1-1; a possible D gene is TRBD1 (5 bases). CDR1 is SGHVS and CDR2 is FQNEAQ in the germline V gene. This CDR3 spans 14 amino acids. V shed 6 bases and J shed 3 bases, with 14 bases lying between them. Here the CDR3 reads CASSRTREDTEAFF. The CDR3 DNA reads TGTGCCAGCAGTCGGACACGGGAAGACACTGAAGCTTTCTTT.

V gene TRBV7-9 combines with J gene TRBJ2-3; TRBD1 agrees at 7 bases. The junction had 17 bases not matched to a gene; V was cut back by 5 bases and J by 6 bases. The CDR3 has 17 residues. The germline gives CDR1 SEHNR, CDR2 FQNEAQ (reference sequence). Written as DNA, the CDR3 is TGTGCCAGCAGCAGAGGGGAATGGACAGGTAGCCCCGATACGCAGTATTTT. It translates to CASSRGEWTGSPDTQYF. The variable domain in full, with the rest retrieved from reference TRBV7-9 and TRBJ2-3, is DTGVSQNPRHKITKRGQNVTFRCDPISEHNRLYWYRQTLGQGPEFLTYFQNEAQLEKSRLLSDRFSAERPKGSFSTLEIQRTEQGDSAMYLCASSRGEWTGSPDTQYFGPGTRLTVL.

The rearrangement joins TRBV7-2 to TRBJ1-2; D call uncertain. The V gene lost 1 base and the J gene lost 2 bases, with 11 bases spanning the gap. The CDR3 has 15 amino acids. Germline values: CDR1 SGHTA, CDR2 FQGNSA. CDR3 in amino acids: CASSLDGPGNYGYTF. The CDR3 DNA reads as TGTGCCAGCAGCTTAGATGGACCGGGGAACTATGGCTACACCTTC. Using reference TRBV7-2 and TRBJ1-2 for the parts outside the CDR3, the full variable domain is GAGVSQSPSNKVTEKGKDVELRCDPISGHTALYWYRQSLGQGLEFLIYFQGNSAPDKSGLPSDRFSAERTGGSVSTLTIQRTQQEDSAVYLCASSLDGPGNYGYTFGSGTRLTVV.

V is TRBV11-3 and J is TRBJ2-7; TRBD2 matches 11 bases. CDR1 is SGHNT, CDR2 YENEEA, per germline. CDR3 length: 13 amino acids. J was trimmed by 6 bases and V by 5 bases; bases with no gene match: 3. CDR3 loop: CASSLAGGSEQYF. The CDR3 bases are TGTGCCAGCAGCCTAGCGGGAGGTTCCGAGCAGTACTTC.

This sequence joins TRBV6-1 and TRBJ1-5; D gene uncertain. The CDR3 consists of 15 residues. CDR1 is MNHNS, CDR2 SASEGT, per germline. V lost 2 bases to trimming and J lost 7 bases, with 15 bases between them. CDR3 region: CASSENPYPLQPQHF. The CDR3, as DNA: TGTGCCAGCAGTGAAAACCCCTACCCTTTACAGCCCCAGCATTTT.